This TCR beta chain was sequenced during a study of T cells in Graves' hyperthyroidism and ophthalmopathy (dated by TCRdb to the late 2010s). Concerning the study at large: Peripheral blood was collected at initial diagnosis, before any treatment. To identify TCR V-J signatures that set the groups apart, the researchers used a discovery cohort of approximately 98 patients, made up of under 45 with Graves' ophthalmopathy and 57 with stable Graves' hyperthyroidism. Prospective prediction of ophthalmopathy was tested in an independent validation cohort of approximately 19 hyperthyroidism patients and 17 patients who later progressed to ophthalmopathy. The 90 to 100 discovery patients were randomly split 7:3 into training and test sets. In roughly six Graves' hyperthyroidism patients, the study also compared T-cell repertoires from thyroid tissue with T-cell repertoires from blood. Following sampling, methimazole starting at 30 mg daily was given to hyperthyroidism patients, and high-dose intravenous methylprednisolone was given to ophthalmopathy patients. The paper describes TCR Vbeta CDR3 sequencing of some 130 peripheral blood samples, made up of some 40 ophthalmopathy patients, 70 to 75 hyperthyroidism patients and some 17 progressor patients. What the authors observed across the whole study: A 13 V-J signature model separated ophthalmopathy from stable hyperthyroidism, with roughly 88% sensitivity and about 81% specificity in cross-validation and 80%/75% in testing. Sample size was not statistically predetermined, and blinding of investigators to group allocation was not performed. Blood samples also contained most of the expanded thyroid clonotypes (frequency above 0.001), which suggests that blood repertoires may reflect thyroid immune responses. During validation, the model predicted progression to ophthalmopathy a median of approximately six months ahead of onset, with just under 71% sensitivity and roughly 72% specificity.

This clonotype was counted ten times or more. Its antigen is currently not known. The input lacks base qualities; no much larger clone sits a single base away. The CDR3, from cysteine to phenylalanine, totals 15 residues. CDR3 DNA only is kept here, 45 bases in frame from base 1. Via the germline V gene, CDR1 is MNHNS and CDR2 SASEGT. The germline ends are 21 bases apart after V is trimmed by 6 bases and J by 6 bases. Amplification of TCR beta CDR3 regions was carried out from RNA transcripts. A first-round RT-PCR of the TCR CDR3 used the HTBI primer set with the Qiagen OneStep RT-PCR kit. Libraries were constructed in a second round of multiplex PCR, after which size selection and purification were performed. The libraries were sequenced on an Illumina HiSeq2000 using paired-end 100 bp reads. The study's own analysis went as follows. SOAPnuke was used to process the raw data, throwing out any read that contained adapters or uncalled bases, had a mean Phred below 15, or lacked an exact constant-primer or identifier match. High-quality paired reads were merged with COPE v1.2.5, and unique nucleotide sequences were defined as clonotypes. Clonotypes were aligned to IMGT TRBV, TRBD and TRBJ reference segments using MiTCR v1.1. The analysis included only V-J combinations with a frequency above 0.0001, which together covered roughly 99% of the repertoires. The TCS score was defined as F50 (clonal expansion) divided by E x V (chaos), with BLOSUM62-based TCRdist calculated between CDR3 peptides within each V-J. Welch's t-statistics and random forest reduced 450 to 600 V-J features to 10 to 15, which were used in a naive Bayes classifier (R e1071). TCRdb reworked the public reads: Q25 trimming with fastp, MiXCR clone assembly, productive beta chains retained. Merged by CDR3 protein, the rows form single entries marked with the most common genes and DNA. The V and J calls, along with clone size, are taken from TCRdb and not from the paper's own processing. A total of about 350,000 distinct CDR3 sequences appear in this sample, around 18% of them only once. The ten largest account for around 15% of the sample.

Moderately to severely active disease, a Clinical Activity Score of at least 3, a NOSPECS grade of at least 4, and a duration under 3 months were present in ophthalmopathy patients. Patients with uncontrolled infections, other autoimmune diseases, pregnancy or lactation were excluded. Clinical symptoms, serum thyroxine and TRAb, thyroid ultrasound, and orbital computed tomography formed the basis for the diagnoses. PBMCs were isolated from more than 9 ml of fresh peripheral blood by Ficoll-Paque density gradient centrifugation. Trizol reagent was used to extract total RNA, and RNA quality was then checked on an Agilent 2100 Bioanalyzer.

The sequence links TRBV6-1 to TRBJ2-7; the D element could tentatively be TRBD1 or TRBD2, as 6 bases agree for each. Source material: blood. This clonotype was sampled from a woman in her 40s with Graves' ophthalmopathy. CDR3 protein: CASSPPRGGPLEQYF. Read as DNA, the sequence is TGTGCCAGCAGCCCACCCCGAGGGGGGCCCCTCGAGCAGTACTTC.